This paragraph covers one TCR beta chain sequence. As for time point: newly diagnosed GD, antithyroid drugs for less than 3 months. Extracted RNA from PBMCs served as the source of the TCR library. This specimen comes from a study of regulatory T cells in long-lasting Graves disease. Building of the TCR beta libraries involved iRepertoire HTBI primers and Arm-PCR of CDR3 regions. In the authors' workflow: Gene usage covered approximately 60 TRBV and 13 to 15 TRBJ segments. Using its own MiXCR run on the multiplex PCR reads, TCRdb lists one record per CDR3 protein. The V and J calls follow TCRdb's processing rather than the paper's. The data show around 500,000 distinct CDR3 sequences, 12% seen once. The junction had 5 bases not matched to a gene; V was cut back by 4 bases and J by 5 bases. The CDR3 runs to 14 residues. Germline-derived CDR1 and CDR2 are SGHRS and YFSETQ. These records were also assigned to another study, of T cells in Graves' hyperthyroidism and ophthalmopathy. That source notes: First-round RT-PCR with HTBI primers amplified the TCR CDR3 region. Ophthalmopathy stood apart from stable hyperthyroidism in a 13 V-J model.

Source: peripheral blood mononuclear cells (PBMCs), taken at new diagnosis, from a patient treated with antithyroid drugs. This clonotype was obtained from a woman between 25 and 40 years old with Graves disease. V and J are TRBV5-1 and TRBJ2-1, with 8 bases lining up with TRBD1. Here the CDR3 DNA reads TGCGCCAGCAGCCGTGGACAGGGCAACAATGAGCAGTTCTTC. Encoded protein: CASSRGQGNNEQFF.